This note documents a single T cell receptor (beta chain) sequence. What it recognizes is unknown. Sequenced by immunoSEQ multiplex PCR; TCRdb stores in-frame clones only, minus some. The sample consists of roughly 2 million clones, less than 95% of them appearing once. Naive CD8 cells lacked CD45RO and underwent positive selection for CCR7, leaving out terminally differentiated effector memory CD45RA+ cells. Trimming removed 8 bases from V and 8 bases from J, with 21 bases in between. Germline V lookup: CDR1 MNHEY, CDR2 SMNVEV (reference sequence). The CDR3 has 15 amino acids. This record comes from a study of shared clonotypes between healthy human individuals. General study findings and limits: The authors sampled blood alone, and tissue repertoires likely differ. When naive CD4 clonotypes were compared across a few donors, about 5% were shared.

The chain employs TRBV27 and TRBJ2-2; possible D gene TRBD2, 6 bases. Sequencing used naive CD8+ T cells sorted from blood. The TCR sequence derives from a man between 18 and 29 years old in good health. The CDR3: CASGLLASIGGELFF. CDR3 DNA: TGTGCCAGCGGCCTCCTAGCGTCCATTGGGGGGGAGCTGTTTTTT.